The clone carrying this TCR beta chain occurred many times. These data belong to a study of T-cell reconstitution after alpha-beta-depleted transplantation in children. Preparation of the TCRbeta library used unique molecular identifiers. Each CDR3 protein is one row after TCRdb ran MiXCR on the PCR reads. Among roughly 150,000 distinct CDR3 sequences listed, around 10% were seen once. This receptor was taken from a boy aged 2 to 9 with acute myeloid leukemia, due to receive a stem cell transplant. Material: PBMCs, obtained before TCRalphabeta/CD19-depleted stem cell transplant.

CDR3 amino acids: CAILGGSYNEQFF. CDR3 in DNA: TGTGCCATCTTGGGGGGGAGTTACAATGAGCAGTTCTTC. J is TRBJ2-1 and V is TRBV28; 7 nucleotides align to TRBD2. The CDR3 is made up of 13 amino acids. CDR1 and CDR2 from the germline V gene are MDHEN and SYDVKM. Germline trimming cut 10 bases from V and 4 bases from J; bases unmatched to any gene: 7.